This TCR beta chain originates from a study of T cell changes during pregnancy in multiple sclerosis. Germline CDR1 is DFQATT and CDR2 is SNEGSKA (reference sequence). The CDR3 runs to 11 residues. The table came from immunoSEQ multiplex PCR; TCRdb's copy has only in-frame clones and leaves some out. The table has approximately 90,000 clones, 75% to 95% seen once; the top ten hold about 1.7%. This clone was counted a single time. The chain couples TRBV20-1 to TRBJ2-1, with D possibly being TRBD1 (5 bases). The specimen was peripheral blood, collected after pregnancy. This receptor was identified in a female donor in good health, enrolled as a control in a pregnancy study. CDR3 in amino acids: CTTARDNEQFF. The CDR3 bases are TGCACGACAGCGAGAGACAATGAGCAGTTCTTC.